One sample yielded the 21 T cell receptor beta chains listed below, sequenced in a study of T cells after yellow fever vaccination. Each CDR3 protein gets one entry after TCRdb re-called the 5' RACE reads with MiXCR. The repertoire holds under 500,000 distinct CDR3 sequences, with around 20% as singletons. Source: PBMCs, taken before the yellow fever booster vaccination. Receptors originate from a man aged 18-30 years who received the YFV17D yellow fever vaccine.

This clonotype was counted ten times or more. The chain joins TRBV10-3 to TRBJ1-1; possibly TRBD1 for D (5 bases). The CDR3 sequence is 13 residues long. Between the trimmed V and J ends, which lost 4 bases and 4 bases, there was a span of 10 bases. Germline loops: CDR1 ENHRY, CDR2 SYGVKD. CDR3 sequence reads: CAISVPGVTEAFF. CDR3 coding DNA: TGTGCCATCAGTGTCCCGGGGGTCACTGAAGCTTTCTTT.

The rearrangement links TRBV6-6 to TRBJ2-2, with D unclear. Looked up from germline, CDR1 is MNHNY and CDR2 is SVGAGI (reference sequence). The CDR3 loop spans 13 amino acids. Trimming pared 2 bases from V and 4 bases from J, leaving 5 bases between. In DNA form, the CDR3 reads TGTGCCAGCAGTTACGTAGCCACCGGGGAGCTGTTTTTT. Amino acids: CASSYVATGELFF.

The chain couples TRBV6-5 to TRBJ2-5, with TRBD2 identical over 7 bases. With V trimmed by 2 bases and J by 0 bases, 3 bases remained unmatched. Germline CDR1 MNHEY, CDR2 SVGAGI. The CDR3 consists of 15 residues. The CDR3 sequence is CASSYELADQETQYF. The CDR3 DNA sequence: TGTGCCAGCAGTTACGAGCTAGCGGACCAAGAGACCCAGTACTTC.

The CDR3 nucleotides are TGTGCCACCAGACAACTAGTGGGTTCTCCAGATACGCAGTATTTT. It codes for CATRQLVGSPDTQYF. The V and J genes are TRBV24-1 and TRBJ2-3, with D perhaps TRBD2 (5 bases). The CDR3 is made up of 15 amino acids. Germline values: CDR1 KGHDR, CDR2 SFDVKD. V shed 7 bases and J shed 4 bases, with 17 bases lying between them.

The gene calls are TRBV27 and TRBJ2-1; D perhaps matches TRBD2 (6 bases). There are 20 residues in the CDR3. The germline V gene encodes CDR1 MNHEY and CDR2 SMNVEV (reference sequence). With 2 bases removed from V and 6 bases from J, the gap between germline ends came to 29 bases. The CDR3 sequence is CASSLRNERWGEVVVNEQFF. The CDR3 DNA sequence: TGTGCCAGCAGTTTACGAAACGAGCGATGGGGGGAGGTGGTGGTCAATGAGCAGTTCTTC.

This clonotype was observed a handful of times. CDR3 sequence: CASSLAWEVPQAFF. The CDR3 DNA reads as TGCGCCAGCAGCTTGGCGTGGGAGGTCCCCCAGGCTTTCTTT. This chain connects TRBV5-1 to TRBJ1-1, with D hard to call. The CDR3 sequence is 14 residues long. Germline V gene data show CDR1 as SGHRS and CDR2 as YFSETQ. V dropped 0 bases and J dropped 11 bases, with 17 bases sitting between them.

This clonotype came up a few times. CDR3 in DNA: TGCGCCAGCAGCCAAGACCCGGGTACGCAGTATTTT. Translating gives CASSQDPGTQYF. The gene calls are TRBV4-3 and TRBJ2-3; D call uncertain. V gave up 0 bases and J gave up 8 bases, with 6 bases separating them. The CDR3 loop spans 12 amino acids. CDR1 is LGHNA, CDR2 YSLEER, per germline.

This clonotype was recorded a few times. This rearrangement joins TRBV6-6 to TRBJ2-7; maybe TRBD2 (5 bases). CDR1 is MNHNY, CDR2 SVGAGI, per germline (reference sequence). V shed 2 bases and J shed 4 bases, with 15 bases lying between them. The CDR3 covers 15 residues. This CDR3 reads CASSYEGSLGYEQYF. The CDR3 DNA follows: TGTGCCAGCAGTTACGAGGGATCCCTGGGGTACGAGCAGTACTTC.

The chain links TRBV5-1 to TRBJ2-7; TRBD1 matches at 9 bases. V dropped 3 bases and J dropped 5; count of bases not matched to a gene: 6. In germline, CDR1 is SGHRS, CDR2 YFSETQ. The CDR3 length is 14 residues. CDR3 DNA sequence: TGCGCCAGCAGCTGGAAACAGGGGGCGCACGAGCAGTACTTC. This sequence encodes CASSWKQGAHEQYF. The variable domain in full, completed from reference TRBV5-1 and TRBJ2-7, reads KAGVTQTPRYLIKTRGQQVTLSCSPISGHRSVSWYQQTPGQGLQFLFEYFSETQRNKGNFPGRFSGRQFSNSRSEMNVSTLELGDSALYLCASSWKQGAHEQYFGPGTRLTVT.

This clonotype occurred many times. This chain connects TRBV20-1 to TRBJ2-1; TRBD1 matches 7 bases. The CDR3 is made up of 15 amino acids. V lost 0 bases and J lost 3; bases outside the gene matches: 5. Germline lookup yields CDR1 DFQATT and CDR2 SNEGSKA (reference sequence). CDR3 nucleotide sequence: TGCAGTGCTAGAGATTTGACAGGGTACTACAATGAGCAGTTCTTC. Its protein is CSARDLTGYYNEQFF.

The chain uses TRBV7-2 and TRBJ1-1, with 8 nucleotides matching TRBD1. The CDR3 totals 15 residues. The V gene's germline CDR1 is SGHTA and CDR2 FQGNSA. V gave up 5 bases and J gave up 5 bases; unmatched junction bases: 10. The CDR3 sequence: CASSIITGGETEAFF. CDR3 in DNA: TGTGCCAGCAGCATCATAACAGGGGGAGAGACTGAAGCTTTCTTT.

This clonotype showed up just a few times. The chain links TRBV7-2 to TRBJ1-3; D call uncertain. Germline CDR1 SGHTA, CDR2 FQGNSA. Deletions cut 7 bases from V and 8 bases from J, with 9 bases between. This CDR3 spans 11 amino acids. The CDR3 sequence: CASKRVDTIYF. The CDR3 DNA reads TGTGCCAGCAAAAGGGTGGACACCATATATTTT.

Ten or more counts support this clonotype. The gene calls are TRBV6-5 and TRBJ2-1; a possible D gene is TRBD2 (6 bases). Looked up from germline, CDR1 is MNHEY and CDR2 is SVGAGI. The CDR3 is 14 amino acids. Trimming removed 2 bases at V and 3 bases at J, with 8 bases between. CDR3 bases: TGTGCCAGCAGTTACCTGGGGGGCTACAATGAGCAGTTCTTC. It specifies CASSYLGGYNEQFF.

The gene calls are TRBV5-6 and TRBJ2-3, with 7 bases fitting TRBD2. V lost 2 bases to trimming and J lost 3 bases; unmatched junction nucleotides: 9. This CDR3 region has 16 residues. The germline CDR1 and CDR2 sequences are SGHDT and YYEEEE. CDR3 in amino acids: CASSFRVAGDTDTQYF. The CDR3 bases are TGTGCCAGCAGCTTCCGAGTCGCGGGGGATACAGATACGCAGTATTTT.

Many counts were recorded for this clonotype. V and J are TRBV29-1 and TRBJ1-1; TRBD1 might be the D (5 bases). From germline, CDR1 is SQVTM and CDR2 ANQGSEA. The CDR3 has 12 amino acids. The V end was cut by 6 bases, the J end by 0 bases, with 8 bases between. This CDR3 reads CSVRVLNTEAFF. The DNA for the CDR3 is TGCAGCGTCAGGGTATTGAACACTGAAGCTTTCTTT.

About this clonotype itself: At one boundary the junction diverges from the germline segment, which might be a read error. This chain connects TRBV15 to TRBJ2-5; no definite D call. Germline CDR1 is LNHNV and CDR2 is YYDKDF (reference sequence). The length of the CDR3 is 13 residues. In nucleotides, the CDR3 is TGTGCCACCAGCAGATTTAAGGAGAGTTTGGCGGACTTC. Translating it yields CATSRFKESLADF.

This clonotype was seen a few times. The chain recombines TRBV25-1 with TRBJ1-1; perhaps TRBD1 as D (6 bases). The CDR3 is 12 residues long. The germline V gene has CDR1 MGHDK and CDR2 SYGVNS. The V and J ends lost 6 bases and 5 bases respectively, with 10 bases between them. DNA of the CDR3: TGTGCCAGCAGGCAGGGGCGGACTGAAGCTTTCTTT. The encoded protein is CASRQGRTEAFF.

J is TRBJ2-7 and V is TRBV25-1; D is perhaps TRBD1 (5 bases). The CDR3 has 14 residues. The V end lost 2 bases, the J end lost 2 bases, and 10 bases lay between the germline ends. Germline CDR1 reads MGHDK; CDR2 reads SYGVNS. The CDR3 DNA reads TGTGCCAGCAGTGAAGTTGACAGCGCCTACGAGCAGTACTTC. It is translated as CASSEVDSAYEQYF.

The V gene is TRBV6-5, the J gene TRBJ1-1; D gene uncertain. Germline V lookup: CDR1 MNHEY, CDR2 SVGAGI. Trimming removed 7 bases at V and 5 bases at J, with 14 bases between. The CDR3 is 13 residues long. CDR3 amino acids: CASIPGQGTEAFF. The CDR3 nucleotides are TGTGCCAGCATCCCTGGCCAAGGGACTGAAGCTTTCTTT.

This clonotype was detected only a few times. The rearrangement uses TRBV13 and TRBJ2-3, with D hard to call. Germline V gene sequence: CDR1 PRHDT, CDR2 FYEKMQ (reference sequence). Between the trimmed V and J ends, which lost 0 bases and 8 bases, there was a span of 6 bases. The CDR3 spans 12 residues. CDR3 DNA sequence: TGTGCCAGCAGCTTAGGTGGCGTTACGCAGTATTTT. Its protein product is CASSLGGVTQYF. The full variable domain, with the rest looked up from reference TRBV13 and TRBJ2-3, is AAGVIQSPRHLIKEKRETATLKCYPIPRHDTVYWYQQGPGQDPQFLISFYEKMQSDKGSIPDRFSAQQFSDYHSELNMSSLELGDSALYFCASSLGGVTQYFGPGTRLTVL.

Many counts were recorded for this clonotype. The rearrangement links TRBV5-1 to TRBJ1-1, with TRBD1 matching 11 bases. J gave up 5 bases and V 4 bases, and 4 bases lay outside the gene matches. The CDR3 has 14 residues. Germline CDR1 reads SGHRS; CDR2 reads YFSETQ. The CDR3 nucleotides read TGCGCCAGCAGCACGGGGACAGGGGGGACTGAAGCTTTCTTT. Its protein is CASSTGTGGTEAFF.